This T cell receptor (beta chain) was identified during a study of blood T cell repertoires in COVID-19. At the level of the study: Samples representing acute and convalescent COVID-19 were sourced from the United States, Italy and Spain. PBMCs, B-cell-depleted T cells, or T cells provided the cDNA or gDNA that made up the material.

Study processing details: Quantification of nucleated cells was approximated via reference gene primer amplification. Libraries were prepared by immunoSEQ multiplex PCR; TCRdb keeps only in-frame clonotypes and omits some of them. That table is the source of V, J and clone size, and D and trimming were worked out from the DNA. Of some 160,000 clones in the sample, over 80% were seen once. During active infection, Seattle patients enrolled and were then monitored through disease. Germline CDR1 reads KGHDR; CDR2 reads SFDVKD. The J segment lost 4 bases and the V segment lost 5 bases, leaving 7 bases of the junction unmatched. The CDR3 loop spans 15 amino acids.

The origin of this receptor is an elderly woman with COVID-19, enrolled during active disease. Sequenced: peripheral blood. The gene calls are TRBV24-1 and TRBJ2-3; 8 bases are shared with TRBD1. The CDR3 nucleotides read TGTGCCACCAGTGCAGGGGGCGTTGAGGCAGATACGCAGTATTTT. Translated, it gives CATSAGGVEADTQYF.